Listed here are 25 T cell receptor beta chains from one sample, sequenced in a study of control samples from healthy donors and cancer patients. TCRdb's table, derived via immunoSEQ multiplex PCR, lists solely in-frame clones and lacks some. The table has 170,000 or so clones, over 85% seen once; the top ten hold roughly 1.5%. Sequencing was done on a sample of blood. All receptors come from a man between 18 and 29 years old in good health.

This clone was seen a single time. The rearrangement joins TRBV6-1 to TRBJ1-1; weak D call: TRBD1 (6 bases). The germline V gene has CDR1 MNHNS and CDR2 SASEGT. The V and J ends lost 2 bases and 4 bases respectively, with 14 bases between them. The CDR3 runs 15 residues. Here the CDR3 reads CASSEFGGQGTEAFF. CDR3 DNA sequence: TGTGCCAGCAGTGAATTCGGGGGGCAGGGCACTGAAGCTTTCTTT.

This sequence joins TRBV10-3 and TRBJ1-6; D unclear. Deletions cut 6 bases from V and 4 bases from J, with 4 bases between. Germline V CDR1 and CDR2: ENHRY, SYGVKD. This CDR3 contains 12 residues. The CDR3 bases are TGTGCCATCAGGGGTTATAATTCACCCCTCCACTTT. As protein: CAIRGYNSPLHF.

A single count supports this clone. The rearrangement uses TRBV20-1 and TRBJ2-1; weak D call: TRBD1 (5 bases). The V end was cut by 6 bases, the J end by 7 bases, with 7 bases between. Looked up from germline, CDR1 is DFQATT and CDR2 is SNEGSKA (reference sequence). The CDR3 runs 10 residues. This CDR3 is CSAKGNEQFF. For the CDR3, the DNA is TGCAGTGCAAAGGGGAATGAGCAGTTCTTC.

This chain links TRBV7-6 with TRBJ2-1; 8 nucleotides line up with TRBD2. The germline V gene encodes CDR1 SGHVS and CDR2 FNYEAQ. J gave up 9 bases and V 1 base, and 2 bases lay outside the gene matches. The CDR3 totals 13 residues. The CDR3 sequence: CASSLGLALEQFF. The CDR3 DNA sequence: TGTGCCAGCAGCTTAGGACTAGCGCTTGAGCAGTTCTTC.

This clone was observed a handful of times. This chain joins TRBV28 and TRBJ1-5, with D possibly TRBD1 on 5 matching bases. Germline values: CDR1 MDHEN, CDR2 SYDVKM. This CDR3 contains 12 residues. V was clipped by 7 bases and J by 9 bases, with 13 bases between them. The CDR3 nucleotides are TGTGCCAGCACCACTCCGAGGGGGCCCCAGCATTTT. Amino acids: CASTTPRGPQHF.

The V call is TRBV2, the J call TRBJ2-1, with D unclear. Germline-derived CDR1 and CDR2 are SNHLY and FYNNEI. The CDR3 totals 11 residues. V lost 4 bases, J lost 9 bases, and 7 bases lay in between. CDR3 in DNA: TGTGCCAGCAGTGTGCTCGTTGAGCAGTTCTTC. Its translation: CASSVLVEQFF.

This chain uses TRBV12-5 with TRBJ1-3, with TRBD1 matching over 9 bases. The trim removed 4 bases at V and 1 base at J, leaving 2 bases unmatched. The CDR3 spans 15 residues. Germline-derived CDR1 and CDR2 are LGHNT and FRNRAP. The CDR3 DNA is TGTGCTAGTGGTTCGGACAGGGGATCTGGAAACACCATATATTTT. This encodes CASGSDRGSGNTIYF.

The count of this clone is one. The chain employs TRBV3-1 (or the pseudogene TRBV3-2) and TRBJ2-5; tentatively, D is TRBD2 (6 bases). V shed 1 base and J shed 1 base, with 10 bases lying between them. The CDR3 is 15 amino acids. The V gene's germline CDR1 is LGHDT and CDR2 YNNKEL (reference sequence). CDR3 sequence reads: CASSQGGALQETQYF. CDR3 coding DNA: TGTGCCAGCAGCCAAGGCGGGGCCCTCCAAGAGACCCAGTACTTC.

The chain combines TRBV27 with TRBJ2-7; possible D gene TRBD2, 5 bases. Germline loops: CDR1 MNHEY, CDR2 SMNVEV (reference sequence). V lost 2 bases, J lost 7 bases, and 9 bases lay in between. The CDR3 length is 12 residues. The CDR3 protein is CASSLIRGEQYF. The CDR3 nucleotides are TGTGCCAGCAGTTTAATCCGAGGGGAGCAGTACTTC.

As regards this clone: One end of the junction is discordant with germline, which a read error may explain. This chain connects TRBV3-1 (or the pseudogene TRBV3-2) to TRBJ2-7, with 11 bases matching TRBD1. Germline V CDR1 and CDR2: LGHDT, YNNKEL (reference sequence). This CDR3 contains 14 residues. The chain's CDR3 is CASSQVGLDRGPLF. DNA for the CDR3: TGTGCCAGCAGCCAAGTCGGCTTGGACAGGGGGCCTCTCTTC.

The sample holds one count of this clone. This chain's CDR3 is CASSINQGRSYTF. The CDR3, as DNA: TGTGCCAGTAGTATCAACCAGGGGCGAAGCTACACCTTC. V gene TRBV19 combines with J gene TRBJ1-2; weak D call: TRBD1 (6 bases). The CDR3 loop spans 13 amino acids. Trimming left V 3 bases short and J 9 bases short, with 14 bases between. Germline-derived CDR1 and CDR2 are LNHDA and SQIVND (reference sequence).

V gene TRBV4-1 combines with J gene TRBJ1-4; possible D gene TRBD1, 6 bases. This CDR3 spans 17 amino acids. V was shortened by 10 bases and J by 3 bases, with 24 bases between the two germline ends. CDR1 MGHRA and CDR2 YSYEKL come from the germline V gene. DNA for the CDR3: TGCGCCAACAGTCCCGCCGGGGGGCGCGGCTCTAATGAAAAACTGTTTTTT. As protein: CANSPAGGRGSNEKLFF.

This sequence joins TRBV3-1 (or the pseudogene TRBV3-2) and TRBJ1-2, with D uncertain. V was shortened by 6 bases and J by 4 bases, with 15 bases between the two germline ends. The CDR3 contains 14 residues. Germline assignment: CDR1 LGHDT and CDR2 YNNKEL (reference sequence). As DNA, the CDR3 is TGTGCCAGCAGTCCCAGGCCAGTAAGCTATGGCTACACCTTC. The encoded protein is CASSPRPVSYGYTF.

The chain has TRBV18 and TRBJ1-6; D uncertain. CDR1 is KGHSH and CDR2 is LQKENI in the germline V gene. This CDR3 is 13 amino acids long. V was cut by 7 bases and J by 6 bases, with 10 bases left in between. The CDR3 sequence: CASCPQVNSPLHF. DNA of the CDR3: TGTGCCAGCTGCCCTCAGGTTAATTCACCCCTCCACTTT.

The chain links TRBV2 to TRBJ1-2, with 8 bases identical to TRBD1. V lost 0 bases and J lost 8; bases outside the gene matches: 8. This CDR3 has 15 residues. Germline V gene data show CDR1 as SNHLY and CDR2 as FYNNEI. The CDR3 nucleotides read TGTGCCAGCAGTGAAGCAATGGGACAGGTCAGCGGCTACACCTTC. Encoded protein: CASSEAMGQVSGYTF.

The chain has TRBV20-1 and TRBJ1-1; 7 nucleotides line up with TRBD1. With V trimmed by 3 bases and J by 0 bases, 4 bases remained unmatched. The CDR3 runs to 14 residues. Per germline, CDR1 DFQATT and CDR2 SNEGSKA (reference sequence). CDR3 region: CSASGDRLNTEAFF. Written as DNA, the CDR3 is TGCAGTGCTAGTGGGGACAGACTGAACACTGAAGCTTTCTTT.

V and J are TRBV3-1 (or the pseudogene TRBV3-2) and TRBJ2-3, with D unresolved. This CDR3 region has 13 residues. Trimming left V 0 bases short and J 4 bases short, with 5 bases between. The V gene's germline CDR1 is LGHDT and CDR2 YNNKEL (reference sequence). The CDR3 loop reads CASSQDRADTQYF. Here the CDR3 DNA reads TGTGCCAGCAGCCAAGATCGGGCAGATACGCAGTATTTT.

The rearrangement links TRBV12-1 to TRBJ2-1; the listed D gene, TRBD2, was not tested against the DNA. TRBV12-1 is marked as a pseudogene. The CDR3 is 16 amino acids. The CDR3 DNA sequence: TGTGCCAGCAGCCAGTGGGGGGGAAGCTCCTACAATGAGCAGTTCTTC. Residues: CASSQWGGSSYNEQFF.

This clone was recorded once. The chain couples TRBV4-1 to TRBJ1-2, with D unresolved. CDR1 is MGHRA, CDR2 YSYEKL, per germline. Trimming took 1 base from V and 2 from J, leaving 5 bases between them. The CDR3 length is 13 residues. This CDR3 is CASSQAGNYGYTF. In DNA, the CDR3 is TGCGCCAGCAGCCAAGCGGGGAACTATGGCTACACCTTC.

This clone was detected only a few times. The rearrangement joins TRBV6-5 to TRBJ2-7; a possible D gene is TRBD1 (6 bases). CDR1 and CDR2 from the germline V gene are MNHEY and SVGAGI. CDR3 size: 14 residues. The V end was cut by 6 bases, the J end by 6 bases, with 18 bases between. CDR3 protein: CASRRAGADTEQYF. The CDR3 DNA follows: TGTGCCAGCAGACGGGCAGGGGCTGATACCGAGCAGTACTTC.

The chain carries TRBV4-1 and TRBJ1-4; D gene unclear. V dropped 2 bases and J dropped 2 bases, with 12 bases sitting between them. The CDR3 length is 16 residues. Germline V gene data show CDR1 as MGHRA and CDR2 as YSYEKL. Here the CDR3 reads CASSQRATGTNEKLFF. The CDR3 nucleotides read TGCGCCAGCAGCCAAAGAGCGACCGGGACTAATGAAAAACTGTTTTTT.

The chain employs TRBV18 and TRBJ1-3, with 11 bases fitting TRBD1. Germline CDR1 reads KGHSH; CDR2 reads LQKENI. With 4 bases clipped from V and 3 bases from J, the junction kept 5 bases outside the gene matches. This CDR3 spans 16 amino acids. CDR3 sequence reads: CASSLGQGAYGNTIYF. CDR3 DNA: TGTGCCAGCTCACTTGGACAGGGGGCATATGGAAACACCATATATTTT.

This chain connects TRBV7-2 to TRBJ1-2, with 11 bases fitting TRBD1. The germline V gene has CDR1 SGHTA and CDR2 FQGNSA. This CDR3 contains 14 residues. The V gene end was trimmed by 5 bases and the J gene end by 4 bases; junction bases not matched to a gene: 3. DNA for the CDR3: TGTGCCAGCAGCCGGGACAGGGGGGCCTATGGCTACACCTTC. Translating gives CASSRDRGAYGYTF.

The rearrangement uses TRBV18 and TRBJ2-7; tentatively, D is TRBD1 (5 bases). The CDR3 sequence is 14 residues long. Trimming took 3 bases from V and 1 from J, leaving 10 bases between them. The germline gives CDR1 KGHSH, CDR2 LQKENI. The CDR3 nucleotides read TGTGCCAGCTCACCCCCCCAGGGTTCCTACGAGCAGTACTTC. Its translation is CASSPPQGSYEQYF.

This clone was seen once. The chain uses TRBV27 and TRBJ2-7; 7 nucleotides line up with TRBD1. The CDR3 has 13 amino acids. The V gene's germline CDR1 is MNHEY and CDR2 SMNVEV (reference sequence). J lost 1 base, V lost 6 bases, and 3 bases had no gene match. CDR3 loop: CASSQGQSYEQYF. In nucleotides, the CDR3 is TGTGCCAGCAGCCAGGGACAGTCCTACGAGCAGTACTTC.